This T cell receptor (beta chain) was sequenced in a study of T cells in Graves' hyperthyroidism and ophthalmopathy. The V gene's germline CDR1 is LGHDT and CDR2 YNNKEL (reference sequence). This CDR3 has 14 residues. With 1 base removed from V and 9 bases from J, the gap between germline ends came to 13 bases. RNA transcripts were the template for amplifying TCR beta CDR3 regions. Using the HTBI primer set, a first-round RT-PCR was run on the TCR CDR3. TCRdb called the multiplex PCR reads again in MiXCR, with one record for every CDR3 protein. In the table there are a few hundred thousand distinct CDR3 sequences, roughly 25% of which are singletons. This clonotype was counted many times.

The sample was blood. This sequence originates from a man aged 45-65 years with Graves' hyperthyroidism. J is TRBJ2-1 and V is TRBV3-1, with no clear D. The CDR3 protein is CASSQGTSLFEQFF. CDR3 nucleotide sequence: TGTGCCAGCAGCCAAGGTACCAGCTTGTTTGAGCAGTTCTTC.